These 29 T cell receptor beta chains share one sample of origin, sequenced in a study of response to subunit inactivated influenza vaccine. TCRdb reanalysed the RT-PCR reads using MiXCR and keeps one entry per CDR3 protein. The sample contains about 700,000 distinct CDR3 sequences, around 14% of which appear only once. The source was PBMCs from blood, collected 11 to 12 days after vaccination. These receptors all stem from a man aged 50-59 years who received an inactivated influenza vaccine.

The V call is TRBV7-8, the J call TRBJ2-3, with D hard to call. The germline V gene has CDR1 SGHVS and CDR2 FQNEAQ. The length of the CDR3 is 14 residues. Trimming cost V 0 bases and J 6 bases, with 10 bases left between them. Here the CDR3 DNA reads TGTGCCAGCAGCTTAGCCCTCCGTTCCGATACGCAGTATTTT. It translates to CASSLALRSDTQYF.

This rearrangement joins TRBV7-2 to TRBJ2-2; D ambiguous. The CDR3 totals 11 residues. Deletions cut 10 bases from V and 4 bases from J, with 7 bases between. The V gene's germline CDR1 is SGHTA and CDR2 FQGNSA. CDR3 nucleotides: TGTGCCACACGGGTCACCGGGGAGCTGTTTTTT. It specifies CATRVTGELFF.

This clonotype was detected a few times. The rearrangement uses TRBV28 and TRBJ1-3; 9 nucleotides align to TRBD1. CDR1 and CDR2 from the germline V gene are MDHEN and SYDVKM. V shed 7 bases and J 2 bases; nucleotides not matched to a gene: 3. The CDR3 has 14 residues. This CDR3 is CASIGQGTGNTIYF. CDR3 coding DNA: TGTGCCAGCATCGGACAGGGGACTGGAAACACCATATATTTT.

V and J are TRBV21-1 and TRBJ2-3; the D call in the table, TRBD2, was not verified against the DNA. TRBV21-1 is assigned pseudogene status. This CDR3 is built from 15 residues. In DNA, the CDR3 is TGTGCCAGCAAGACCGGGACTAGCGGAACAGATACGCAGTATTTT. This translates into CASKTGTSGTDTQYF.

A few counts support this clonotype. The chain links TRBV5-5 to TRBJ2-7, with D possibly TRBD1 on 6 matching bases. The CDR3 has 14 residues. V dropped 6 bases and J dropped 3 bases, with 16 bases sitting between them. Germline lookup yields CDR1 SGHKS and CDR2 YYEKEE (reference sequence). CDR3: CASIRQVGDYEQYF. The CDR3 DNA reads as TGTGCCAGCATAAGACAGGTCGGGGACTACGAGCAGTACTTC.

The CDR3 reads CASSIWDSGNQPQHF. The CDR3 DNA follows: TGTGCCAGTAGTATATGGGACAGCGGCAATCAGCCCCAGCATTTT. The rearrangement links TRBV19 to TRBJ1-5; 7 nucleotides align to TRBD1. The germline V gene encodes CDR1 LNHDA and CDR2 SQIVND (reference sequence). This CDR3 has 15 residues. V was clipped by 2 bases and J by 2 bases; unmatched bases: 3.

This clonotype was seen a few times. The CDR3 region has the DNA TGTGCCAGCAGCTTAAGGGCTAGCGGGAGGGCCGGTGACACAGATACGCAGTATTTT. Translated: CASSLRASGRAGDTDTQYF. The V gene is TRBV5-4, the J gene TRBJ2-3; 12 positions match TRBD2. Germline CDR1 reads SGHNT; CDR2 reads YYREEE (reference sequence). The V segment lost 2 bases and the J segment 2 bases; nucleotides outside the gene matches: 12. CDR3 length: 19 amino acids.

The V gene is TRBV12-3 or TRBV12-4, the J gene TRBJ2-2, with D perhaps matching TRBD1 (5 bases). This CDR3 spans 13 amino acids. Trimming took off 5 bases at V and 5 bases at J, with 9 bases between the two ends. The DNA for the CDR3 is TGTGCCAGCAGTGCACAGGTGACCGGGGAGCTGTTTTTT. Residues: CASSAQVTGELFF.

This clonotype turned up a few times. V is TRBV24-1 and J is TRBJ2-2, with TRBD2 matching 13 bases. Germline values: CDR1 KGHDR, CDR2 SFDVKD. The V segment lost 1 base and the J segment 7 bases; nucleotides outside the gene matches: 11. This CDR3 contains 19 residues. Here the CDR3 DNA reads TGTGCCACCAGTGATTTCCATGGGACTAGCGGGATTTCTGTCGGGGAGCTGTTTTTT. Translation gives CATSDFHGTSGISVGELFF.

The CDR3 nucleotides are TGTGCCAGCCGTTCCCTGTCTACCCGGAGCAACAATGAGCAGTTCTTC. Residues: CASRSLSTRSNNEQFF. V usage is TRBV2 and J usage is TRBJ2-1; D unresolved. V lost 8 bases to trimming and J lost 5 bases, with 22 bases between them. The germline gives CDR1 SNHLY, CDR2 FYNNEI. The CDR3 totals 16 residues. The entire variable domain, with the rest obtained from reference TRBV2 and TRBJ2-1, is as follows: EPEVTQTPSHQVTQMGQEVILRCVPISNHLYFYWYRQILGQKVEFLVSFYNNEISEKSEIFDDQFSVERPDGSNFTLKIRSTKLEDSAMYFCASRSLSTRSNNEQFFGPGTRLTVL.

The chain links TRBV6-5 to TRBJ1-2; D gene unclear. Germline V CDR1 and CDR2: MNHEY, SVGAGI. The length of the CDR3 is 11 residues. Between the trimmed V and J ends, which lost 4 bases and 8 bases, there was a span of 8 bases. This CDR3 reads CASSSRRGYTF. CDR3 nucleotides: TGTGCCAGCAGTTCTCGGAGAGGCTACACCTTC.

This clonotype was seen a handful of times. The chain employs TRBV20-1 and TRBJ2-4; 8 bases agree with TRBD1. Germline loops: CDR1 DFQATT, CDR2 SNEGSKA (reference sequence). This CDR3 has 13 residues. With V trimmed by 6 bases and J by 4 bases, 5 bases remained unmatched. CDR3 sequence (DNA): TGCAGTGCACCGGACAGGGAGAAAAACATTCAGTACTTC. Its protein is CSAPDREKNIQYF.

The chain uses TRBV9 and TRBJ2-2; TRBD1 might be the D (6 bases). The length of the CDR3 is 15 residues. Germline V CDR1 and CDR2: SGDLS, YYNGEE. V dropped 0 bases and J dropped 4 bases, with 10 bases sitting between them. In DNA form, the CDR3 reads TGTGCCAGCAGCGTAGTGGACAGCAGCACCGGGGAGCTGTTTTTT. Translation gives CASSVVDSSTGELFF.

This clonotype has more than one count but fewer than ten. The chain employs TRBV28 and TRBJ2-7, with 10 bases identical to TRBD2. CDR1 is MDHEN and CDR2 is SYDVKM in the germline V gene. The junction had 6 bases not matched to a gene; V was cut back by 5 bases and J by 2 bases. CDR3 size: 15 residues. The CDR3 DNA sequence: TGTGCCAGCAGTGCCAGCGGGAGGGAAACCTACGAGCAGTACTTC. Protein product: CASSASGRETYEQYF.

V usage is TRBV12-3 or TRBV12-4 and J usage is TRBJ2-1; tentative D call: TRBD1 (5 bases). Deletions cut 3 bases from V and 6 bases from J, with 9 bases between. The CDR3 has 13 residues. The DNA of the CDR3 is TGTGCCAGCAGTTTCGACAGCGCCAATGAGCAGTTCTTC. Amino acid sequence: CASSFDSANEQFF.

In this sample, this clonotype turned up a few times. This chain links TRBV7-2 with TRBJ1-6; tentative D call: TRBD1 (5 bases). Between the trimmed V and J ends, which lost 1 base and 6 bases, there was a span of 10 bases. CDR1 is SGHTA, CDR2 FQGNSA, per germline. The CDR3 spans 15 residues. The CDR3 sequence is CASSLVAGVNSPLHF. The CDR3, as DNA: TGTGCCAGCAGCTTAGTAGCGGGGGTTAATTCACCCCTCCACTTT. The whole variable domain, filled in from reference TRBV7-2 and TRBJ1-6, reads GAGVSQSPSNKVTEKGKDVELRCDPISGHTALYWYRQSLGQGLEFLIYFQGNSAPDKSGLPSDRFSAERTGGSVSTLTIQRTQQEDSAVYLCASSLVAGVNSPLHFGNGTRLTVT.

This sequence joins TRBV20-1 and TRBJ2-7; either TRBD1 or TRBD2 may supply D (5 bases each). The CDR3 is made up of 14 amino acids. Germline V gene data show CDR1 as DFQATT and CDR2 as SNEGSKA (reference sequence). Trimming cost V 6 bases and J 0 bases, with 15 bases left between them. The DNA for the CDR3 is TGCAGTGCGGAAGGGACCTGGAGCTCCTACGAGCAGTACTTC. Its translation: CSAEGTWSSYEQYF.

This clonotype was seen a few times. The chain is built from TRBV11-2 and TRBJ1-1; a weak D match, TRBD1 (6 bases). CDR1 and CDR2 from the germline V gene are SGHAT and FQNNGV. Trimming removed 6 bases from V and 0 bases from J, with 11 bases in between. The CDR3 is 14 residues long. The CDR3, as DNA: TGTGCCAGCAGAGAAGGACAGCTGAACACTGAAGCTTTCTTT. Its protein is CASREGQLNTEAFF. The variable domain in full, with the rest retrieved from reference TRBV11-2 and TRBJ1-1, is EAGVAQSPRYKIIEKRQSVAFWCNPISGHATLYWYQQILGQGPKLLIQFQNNGVVDDSQLPKDRFSAERLKGVDSTLKIQPAKLEDSAVYLCASREGQLNTEAFFGQGTRLTVV.

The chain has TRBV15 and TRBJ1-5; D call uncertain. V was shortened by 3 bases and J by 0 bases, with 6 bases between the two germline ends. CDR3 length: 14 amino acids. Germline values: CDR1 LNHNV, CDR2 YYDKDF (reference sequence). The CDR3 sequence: CATSSRNSNQPQHF. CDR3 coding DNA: TGTGCCACCAGCAGTAGGAATAGCAATCAGCCCCAGCATTTT.

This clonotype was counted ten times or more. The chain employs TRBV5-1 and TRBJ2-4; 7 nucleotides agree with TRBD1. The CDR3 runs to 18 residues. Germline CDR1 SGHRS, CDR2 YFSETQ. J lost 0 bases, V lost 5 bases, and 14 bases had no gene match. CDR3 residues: CASSRTGTDAIAKNIQYF. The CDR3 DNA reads TGCGCCAGCAGTCGAACCGGGACAGACGCTATAGCCAAAAACATTCAGTACTTC.

The CDR3 DNA reads TGCGCCAGCAGCGCCCGGACAGACAACACTGAAGCTTTCTTT. Protein: CASSARTDNTEAFF. The rearrangement links TRBV5-1 to TRBJ1-1; TRBD1 is a possible D gene (6 bases). The CDR3 is made up of 14 amino acids. V lost 4 bases and J 2 bases, leaving 12 bases between the germline ends. Germline CDR1 reads SGHRS; CDR2 reads YFSETQ.

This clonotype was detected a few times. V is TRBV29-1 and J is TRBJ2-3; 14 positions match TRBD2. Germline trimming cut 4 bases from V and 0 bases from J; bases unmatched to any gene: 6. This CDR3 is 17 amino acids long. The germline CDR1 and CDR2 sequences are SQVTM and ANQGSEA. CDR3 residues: CSVGGLAGDLSTDTQYF. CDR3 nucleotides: TGCAGCGTTGGGGGACTAGCGGGGGACCTTAGCACAGATACGCAGTATTTT.

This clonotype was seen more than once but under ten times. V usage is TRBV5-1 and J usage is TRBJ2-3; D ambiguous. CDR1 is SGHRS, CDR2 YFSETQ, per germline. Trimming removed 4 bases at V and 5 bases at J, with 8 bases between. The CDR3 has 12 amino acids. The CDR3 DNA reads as TGCGCCAGCAGCGCAAACATAGATACGCAGTATTTT. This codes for CASSANIDTQYF.

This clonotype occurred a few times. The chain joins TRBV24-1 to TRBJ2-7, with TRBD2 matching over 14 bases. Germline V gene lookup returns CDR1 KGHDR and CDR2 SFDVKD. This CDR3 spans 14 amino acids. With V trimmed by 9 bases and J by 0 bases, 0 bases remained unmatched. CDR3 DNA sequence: TGTGCCACCGGGACTAGCGGGAGCTCCTACGAGCAGTACTTC. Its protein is CATGTSGSSYEQYF.

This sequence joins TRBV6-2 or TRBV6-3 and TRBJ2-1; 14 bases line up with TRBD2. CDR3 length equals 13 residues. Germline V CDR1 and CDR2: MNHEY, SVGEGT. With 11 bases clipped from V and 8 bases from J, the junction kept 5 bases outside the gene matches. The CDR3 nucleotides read TGTGCCTCCCTGGGACTAGCGGGAGATGAGCAGTTCTTC. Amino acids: CASLGLAGDEQFF.

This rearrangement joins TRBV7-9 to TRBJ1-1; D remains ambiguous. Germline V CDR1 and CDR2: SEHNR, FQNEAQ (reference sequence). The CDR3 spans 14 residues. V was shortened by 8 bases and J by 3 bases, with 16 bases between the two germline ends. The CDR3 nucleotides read TGTGCCAGCCGGCGCGTTACGGAGGACACTGAAGCTTTCTTT. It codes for CASRRVTEDTEAFF.

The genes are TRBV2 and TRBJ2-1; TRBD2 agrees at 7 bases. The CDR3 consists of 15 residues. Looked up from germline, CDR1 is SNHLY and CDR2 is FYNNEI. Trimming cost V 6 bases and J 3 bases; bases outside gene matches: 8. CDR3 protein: CASRRLADRYNEQFF. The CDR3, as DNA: TGTGCCAGCAGGCGTCTAGCGGACCGCTACAATGAGCAGTTCTTC.

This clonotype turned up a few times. The CDR3 sequence is CASSSGTGGETQYF. DNA for the CDR3: TGTGCCAGCAGTTCCGGGACAGGGGGAGAGACCCAGTACTTC. V is TRBV12-3 or TRBV12-4 and J is TRBJ2-5, with 11 bases matching TRBD1. This CDR3 is built from 14 residues. V dropped 4 bases and J dropped 4; count of bases not matched to a gene: 2.

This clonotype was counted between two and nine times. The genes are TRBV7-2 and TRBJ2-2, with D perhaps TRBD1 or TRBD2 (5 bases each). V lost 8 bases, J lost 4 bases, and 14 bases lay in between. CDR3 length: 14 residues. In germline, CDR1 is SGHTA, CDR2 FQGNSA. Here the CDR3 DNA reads TGTGCCAGCTGGCTAGCTGGGGCCACCGGGGAGCTGTTTTTT. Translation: CASWLAGATGELFF. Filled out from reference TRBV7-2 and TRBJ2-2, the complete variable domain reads GAGVSQSPSNKVTEKGKDVELRCDPISGHTALYWYRQSLGQGLEFLIYFQGNSAPDKSGLPSDRFSAERTGGSVSTLTIQRTQQEDSAVYLCASWLAGATGELFFGEGSRLTVL.